Listed here are 23 T cell receptor beta chains from one sample, sequenced in a study of CD8+CD57+ T cells in acquired aplastic anemia. It was genomic DNA that served as the template for profiling TCR beta VDJ and CDR3. TCRdb ran MiXCR on the reads and lists one entry per CDR3 protein. This sample yields about 400,000 distinct CDR3 sequences, of which about 70% are seen a single time; 3.5% to 4.5% belongs to the top ten. Sequencing was performed on sorted CD4+, CD8+, or CD8+CD57+ T cells (not recorded which) from PBMCs. The source is a human donor in good health, serving as a control.

Note on this clonotype: At one end the junction does not follow the germline gene, possibly because of a read error. The chain is built from TRBV7-6 and TRBJ1-1; possibly TRBD1 for D (5 bases). This CDR3 is built from 14 residues. The germline CDR1 and CDR2 sequences are SGHVS and FNYEAQ. The CDR3 region has the DNA TGTGCCAGCAGCGTAGCAGGGTACATAACTGAAGCCTTCTTT. Amino acids: CASSVAGYITEAFF. The whole variable domain, filled in from reference TRBV7-6 and TRBJ1-1, reads GAGVSQSPRYKVTKRGQDVALRCDPISGHVSLYWYRQALGQGPEFLTYFNYEAQQDKSGLPNDRFSAERPEGSISTLTIQRTEQRDSAMYRCASSVAGYITEAFFGQGTRLTVV.

In the case of this clonotype: At one end the junction does not follow the germline gene, possibly because of a read error. The chain combines TRBV7-2 with TRBJ2-3; the D gene is possibly TRBD2 (5 bases). This CDR3 region has 14 residues. The V gene's germline CDR1 is SGHTA and CDR2 FQGNSA. In nucleotides, the CDR3 is TGTGCCAGCAGCCAGGTTGGGAGCGCACACGGCTACACCTTT. Translated, it gives CASSQVGSAHGYTF.

V is TRBV25-1 and J is TRBJ2-5; 10 nucleotides match TRBD1. The CDR3 runs to 16 residues. The trim removed 6 bases at V and 4 bases at J, leaving 11 bases unmatched. In germline, CDR1 is MGHDK, CDR2 SYGVNS. In DNA form, the CDR3 reads TGTGCCAGCAGGGGTGATTTCCGGGACAGGGGAGAGACCCAGTACTTC. This encodes CASRGDFRDRGETQYF. The complete variable domain, with remaining parts taken from reference TRBV25-1 and TRBJ2-5, reads EADIYQTPRYLVIGTGKKITLECSQTMGHDKMYWYQQDPGMELHLIHYSYGVNSTEKGDLSSESTVSRIRTEHFPLTLESARPSHTSQYLCASRGDFRDRGETQYFGPGTRLLVL.

This clonotype showed up many times. The J gene is TRBJ2-3, the V gene TRBV7-6, with D perhaps matching TRBD2 (6 bases). V gave up 5 bases and J gave up 4 bases, with 10 bases separating them. Germline V lookup: CDR1 SGHVS, CDR2 FNYEAQ. CDR3 length: 13 amino acids. CDR3 loop: CASSRGTADTQYF. The DNA for the CDR3 is TGTGCCAGCAGCAGAGGGACTGCAGATACGCAGTATTTT.

The count of this clonotype is one. The chain joins TRBV12-3 or TRBV12-4 to TRBJ1-2; D possibly corresponds to TRBD1 (6 bases). V gave up 4 bases and J gave up 2 bases, with 20 bases separating them. The CDR3 is 17 residues long. The chain's CDR3 is CASSSTGPGDYNYGYTF. CDR3 nucleotide sequence: TGTGCCAGCAGTTCCACAGGGCCGGGCGATTACAACTATGGCTACACCTTC.

V is TRBV10-3 and J is TRBJ1-2, with D tentatively TRBD1 (6 bases). Germline-derived CDR1 and CDR2 are ENHRY and SYGVKD. This CDR3 contains 12 residues. V was cut by 4 bases and J by 3 bases, with 6 bases left in between. CDR3 bases: TGTGCCATCAGTGGGACAGACTATGGCTACACCTTC. It yields the protein CAISGTDYGYTF.

This clonotype showed up many times. V usage is TRBV4-2 and J usage is TRBJ2-7; TRBD1 matches 7 bases. J gave up 5 bases and V 0 bases, and 10 bases lay outside the gene matches. In germline, CDR1 is LGHNA, CDR2 YNFKEQ. The CDR3 extends over 16 amino acids. CDR3 nucleotide sequence: TGTGCCAGCAGCCAAGATTCTCCATATACAGGGGACGAGCAGTACTTC. Amino acids: CASSQDSPYTGDEQYF.

In this sample, this clonotype turned up a few times. DNA of the CDR3: TGTGCCAGTAGTAGATCAGGGGCTTCCCCCTACGAGCAGTACTTC. Translated: CASSRSGASPYEQYF. The gene calls are TRBV19 and TRBJ2-7; tentatively, D is TRBD1 (6 bases). V dropped 4 bases and J dropped 2 bases, with 15 bases sitting between them. Germline V lookup: CDR1 LNHDA, CDR2 SQIVND (reference sequence). The CDR3 extends over 15 amino acids.

With regard to this clonotype: Germline and junction disagree at one end, which may indicate a read error. This chain connects TRBV7-9 to TRBJ2-7; D uncertain. CDR1 is SEHNR and CDR2 is FQNEAQ in the germline V gene (reference sequence). The CDR3 extends over 12 amino acids. CDR3 coding DNA: TGTGCCAGCAGTTCTCAATCCGGAACCGGCTCCTTC. Residues: CASSSQSGTGSF.

The gene calls are TRBV5-6 and TRBJ2-7; D uncertain. The CDR3 totals 12 residues. With 2 bases removed from V and 3 bases from J, the gap between germline ends came to 6 bases. Per germline, CDR1 SGHDT and CDR2 YYEEEE. The CDR3 spells CASSFGHYEQYF. The DNA for the CDR3 is TGTGCCAGCAGCTTCGGGCACTACGAGCAGTACTTC.

This clonotype was observed at least ten times. The gene calls are TRBV4-3 and TRBJ2-1; D is undetermined. CDR3 length: 17 residues. CDR1 and CDR2 (germline): LGHNA, YSLEER. V dropped 0 bases and J dropped 9 bases, with 21 bases sitting between them. The CDR3 bases are TGCGCCAGCAGCCAAGATCTTTACCCCATCGAGTGGGCTGAGCAGTTCTTC. Translated: CASSQDLYPIEWAEQFF.

The chain employs TRBV19 and TRBJ2-7; perhaps TRBD1 as D (6 bases). This CDR3 is 15 amino acids long. The V end lost 6 bases, the J end lost 0 bases, and 15 bases lay between the germline ends. Germline V gives CDR1 LNHDA, CDR2 SQIVND (reference sequence). This CDR3 reads CASRLRTDSSYEQYF. The CDR3, as DNA: TGTGCCAGTAGGCTCAGGACGGACAGCTCCTACGAGCAGTACTTC.

This clonotype was recorded many times. The gene calls are TRBV7-6 and TRBJ2-7; D call uncertain. This CDR3 has 13 residues. V shed 1 base and J shed 2 bases, with 6 bases lying between them. The germline gives CDR1 SGHVS, CDR2 FNYEAQ. Here the CDR3 DNA reads TGTGCCAGCAGCTTAGGGGGTCCCTACGAGCAGTACTTC. This translates into CASSLGGPYEQYF.

The chain joins TRBV25-1 to TRBJ1-1, with 7 bases identical to TRBD1. The CDR3 consists of 15 residues. CDR1 and CDR2 from the germline V gene are MGHDK and SYGVNS. V shed 6 bases and J 8 bases; nucleotides not matched to a gene: 15. The CDR3 loop reads CASSLDPPGQREAFF. CDR3 nucleotide sequence: TGTGCCAGCAGCTTAGATCCCCCGGGACAGAGAGAAGCTTTCTTT.

This clonotype appeared many times. V usage is TRBV2 and J usage is TRBJ1-4, with 7 bases lining up with TRBD1. The CDR3 is 14 residues long. V was pared by 5 bases and J by 5 bases, with 5 bases of the junction left unmatched. Germline V lookup: CDR1 SNHLY, CDR2 FYNNEI. CDR3 sequence (DNA): TGTGCCAGCAGTCCGGGACAGTTAAATGAAAAACTGTTTTTT. It translates to CASSPGQLNEKLFF.

Points on this clonotype: The CDR3 does not end in the conserved phenylalanine or tryptophan, so this is likely a read error. J is TRBJ2-5 and V is TRBV7-2; D is perhaps TRBD2 (5 bases). V was trimmed by 7 bases and J by 11 bases, leaving 14 bases between them. CDR1 is SGHTA and CDR2 is FQGNSA in the germline V gene. The CDR3 is made up of 11 amino acids. The CDR3 loop reads CASTLEGAQYC. The CDR3 region has the DNA TGTGCCAGCACCCTAGAGGGAGCGCAGTACTGC.

The rearrangement links TRBV5-1 to TRBJ2-2; 8 bases match TRBD1. Germline V gene sequence: CDR1 SGHRS, CDR2 YFSETQ. This CDR3 has 15 residues. J gave up 6 bases and V 4 bases, and 8 bases lay outside the gene matches. CDR3 in DNA: TGCGCCAGCAGCGTGGACAGGGCCAATTCCGGGGAGCTGTTTTTT. Amino acids: CASSVDRANSGELFF.

The chain recombines TRBV20-1 with TRBJ2-1, with TRBD2 identical over 9 bases. The CDR3 is made up of 15 amino acids. Germline trimming cut 6 bases from V and 8 bases from J; bases unmatched to any gene: 14. Germline loops: CDR1 DFQATT, CDR2 SNEGSKA (reference sequence). The CDR3, as DNA: TGCAGTGCCACGACCCTGGCGGGGGGGTGTGATGAGCAGTTCTTC. Its translation: CSATTLAGGCDEQFF.

On this clonotype: No conserved phenylalanine or tryptophan ends this CDR3, so it is likely a read error. No DNA is shown, since the ends of the CDR3 on it are uncertain; the CDR3 is the one TCRdb lists. The chain uses TRBV7-4 and TRBJ1-4; TRBD1 is the table's D call and was not checked against the DNA. 12 amino acids form the CDR3, both terminal residues included. The germline V gene has CDR1 SGHVT and CDR2 SQSDAQ. The CDR3 sequence is CASSLARAEQFL.

The chain couples TRBV20-1 to TRBJ1-2; D is possibly TRBD1 (6 bases). Trimming left V 6 bases short and J 12 bases short, with 20 bases between. CDR3 size: 12 residues. CDR1 is DFQATT, CDR2 SNEGSKA, per germline (reference sequence). The CDR3 sequence: CSASGGLNTDTF. CDR3 nucleotide sequence: TGCAGTGCCTCCGGGGGCCTGAACACTGACACCTTC.

This sequence joins TRBV10-3 and TRBJ1-6; D is perhaps TRBD1 (5 bases). V lost 6 bases and J 5 bases, leaving 5 bases between the germline ends. CDR1 ENHRY and CDR2 SYGVKD come from the germline V gene. The CDR3 contains 12 residues. The CDR3 coding sequence is TGTGCCATCAGAGGGGATAATTCACCCCTCCACTTT. Translated, it gives CAIRGDNSPLHF.

This clonotype has ten or more counts. V usage is TRBV20-1 and J usage is TRBJ2-7; TRBD2 matches at 8 bases. V was pared by 3 bases and J by 10 bases, with 11 bases of the junction left unmatched. The CDR3 has 13 residues. The germline CDR1 and CDR2 sequences are DFQATT and SNEGSKA (reference sequence). For the CDR3, the DNA is TGCAGTGCTAGTCCGGGGGGGACTTACCATCAGTACTTC. Protein product: CSASPGGTYHQYF.

This clonotype appeared a single time. One junction end does not reproduce the germline sequence, and a read error may be involved. This chain joins TRBV7-9 and TRBJ1-2; tentatively, D is TRBD1 (6 bases). The CDR3 runs 11 residues. Germline V CDR1 and CDR2: SEHNR, FQNEAQ (reference sequence). This CDR3 reads CASSTGRGYNF. The CDR3 DNA sequence: TGTGCCAGCAGCACAGGGCGCGGCTACAACTTC.